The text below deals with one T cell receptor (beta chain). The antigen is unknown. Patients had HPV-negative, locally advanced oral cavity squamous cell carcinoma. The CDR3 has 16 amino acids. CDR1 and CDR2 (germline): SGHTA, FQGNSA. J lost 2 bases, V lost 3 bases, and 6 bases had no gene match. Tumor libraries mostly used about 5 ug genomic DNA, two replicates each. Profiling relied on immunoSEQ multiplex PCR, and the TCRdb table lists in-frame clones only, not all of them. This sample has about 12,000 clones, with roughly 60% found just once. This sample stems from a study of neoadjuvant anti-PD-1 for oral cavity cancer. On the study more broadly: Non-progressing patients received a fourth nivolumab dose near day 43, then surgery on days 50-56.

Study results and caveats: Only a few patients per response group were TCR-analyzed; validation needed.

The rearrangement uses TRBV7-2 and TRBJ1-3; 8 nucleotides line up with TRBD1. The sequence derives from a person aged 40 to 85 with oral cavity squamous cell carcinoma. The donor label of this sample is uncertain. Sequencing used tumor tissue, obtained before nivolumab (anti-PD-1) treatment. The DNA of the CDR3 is TGTGCCAGCAGCTTCTCCTTACAGGGGGCTGGAAACACCATATATTTT. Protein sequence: CASSFSLQGAGNTIYF.